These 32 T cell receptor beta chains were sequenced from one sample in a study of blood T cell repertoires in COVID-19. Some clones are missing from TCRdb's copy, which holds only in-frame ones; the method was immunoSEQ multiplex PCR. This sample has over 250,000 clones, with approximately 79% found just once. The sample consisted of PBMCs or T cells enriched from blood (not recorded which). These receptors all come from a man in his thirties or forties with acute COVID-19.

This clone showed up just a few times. The CDR3 sequence: CASSLRLRTGGFGGYTF. The CDR3 DNA reads as TGTGCCAGCAGCTTGAGATTAAGGACAGGGGGATTTGGTGGCTACACCTTC. This chain joins TRBV5-4 and TRBJ1-2; 10 positions match TRBD1. The germline CDR1 and CDR2 sequences are SGHNT and YYREEE (reference sequence). The CDR3 is made up of 17 amino acids. The junction had 13 bases not matched to a gene; V was cut back by 1 base and J by 7 bases.

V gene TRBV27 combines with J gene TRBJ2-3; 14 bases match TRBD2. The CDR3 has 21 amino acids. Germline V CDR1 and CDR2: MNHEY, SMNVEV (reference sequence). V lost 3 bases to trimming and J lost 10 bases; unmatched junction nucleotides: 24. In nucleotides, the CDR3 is TGTGCCAGCAGTTTCAAACGGACTAGCGGGGGGCCTACTTCTGACAGAGGGGCGCAGTATTTT. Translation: CASSFKRTSGGPTSDRGAQYF.

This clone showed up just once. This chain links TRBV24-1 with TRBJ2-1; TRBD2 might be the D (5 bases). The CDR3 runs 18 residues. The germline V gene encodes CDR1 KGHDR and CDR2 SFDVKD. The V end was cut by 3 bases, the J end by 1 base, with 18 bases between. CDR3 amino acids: CATSDPLIGIDSYNEQFF. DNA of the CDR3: TGTGCCACCAGTGATCCGCTGATCGGGATTGATTCCTACAATGAGCAGTTCTTC.

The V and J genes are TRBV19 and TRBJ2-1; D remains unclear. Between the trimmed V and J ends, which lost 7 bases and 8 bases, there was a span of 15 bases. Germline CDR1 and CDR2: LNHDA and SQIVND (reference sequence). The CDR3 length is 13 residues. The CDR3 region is CASNPDSEDEQFF. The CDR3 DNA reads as TGTGCCAGTAATCCCGATTCTGAGGATGAGCAGTTCTTC.

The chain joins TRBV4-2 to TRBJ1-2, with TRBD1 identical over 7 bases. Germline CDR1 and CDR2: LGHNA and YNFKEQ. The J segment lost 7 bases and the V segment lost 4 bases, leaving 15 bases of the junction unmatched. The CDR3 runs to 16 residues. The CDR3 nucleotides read TGTGCCAGCAGCCTTGGACAGGATGTCTTAGTGGGTGGCTACACCTTC. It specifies CASSLGQDVLVGGYTF.

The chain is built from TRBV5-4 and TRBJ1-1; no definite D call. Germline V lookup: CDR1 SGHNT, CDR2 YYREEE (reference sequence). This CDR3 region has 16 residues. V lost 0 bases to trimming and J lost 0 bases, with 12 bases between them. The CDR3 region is CASSLEVAKMNTEAFF. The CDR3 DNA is TGTGCCAGCAGCTTGGAGGTAGCAAAAATGAACACTGAAGCTTTCTTT.

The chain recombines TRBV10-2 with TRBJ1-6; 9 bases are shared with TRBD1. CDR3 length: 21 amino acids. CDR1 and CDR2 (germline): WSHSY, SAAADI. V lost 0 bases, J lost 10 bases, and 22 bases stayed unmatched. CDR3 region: CASSESFSGTGLNWVMSPLHF. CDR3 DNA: TGCGCCAGCAGTGAGTCCTTTTCCGGGACAGGGCTTAACTGGGTTATGTCACCCCTCCACTTT.

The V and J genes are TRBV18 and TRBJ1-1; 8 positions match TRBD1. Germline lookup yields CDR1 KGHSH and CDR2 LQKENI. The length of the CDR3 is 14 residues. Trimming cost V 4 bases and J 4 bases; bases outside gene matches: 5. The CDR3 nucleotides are TGTGCCAGCTCACAAGGACAGGGCGTCACTGAAGCTTTCTTT. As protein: CASSQGQGVTEAFF.

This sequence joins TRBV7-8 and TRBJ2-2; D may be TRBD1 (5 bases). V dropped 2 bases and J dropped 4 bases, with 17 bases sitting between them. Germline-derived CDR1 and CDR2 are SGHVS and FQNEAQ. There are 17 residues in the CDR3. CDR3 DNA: TGTGCCAGCAGCTTACTCAGCCGGCAGGGAAGCACCGGGGAGCTGTTTTTT. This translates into CASSLLSRQGSTGELFF.

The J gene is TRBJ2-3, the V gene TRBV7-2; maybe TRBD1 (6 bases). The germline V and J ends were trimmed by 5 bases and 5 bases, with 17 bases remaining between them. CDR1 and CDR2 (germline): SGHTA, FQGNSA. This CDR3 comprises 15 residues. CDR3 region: CASSPSGTRQDTQYF. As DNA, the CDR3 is TGTGCCAGCAGCCCATCCGGGACAAGGCAAGATACGCAGTATTTT.

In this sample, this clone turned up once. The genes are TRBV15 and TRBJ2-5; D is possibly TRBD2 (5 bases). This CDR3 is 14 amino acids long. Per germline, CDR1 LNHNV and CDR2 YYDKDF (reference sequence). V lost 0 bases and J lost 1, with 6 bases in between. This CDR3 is CATSRDSAQETQYF. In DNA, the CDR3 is TGTGCCACCAGCAGAGATAGCGCCCAAGAGACCCAGTACTTC.

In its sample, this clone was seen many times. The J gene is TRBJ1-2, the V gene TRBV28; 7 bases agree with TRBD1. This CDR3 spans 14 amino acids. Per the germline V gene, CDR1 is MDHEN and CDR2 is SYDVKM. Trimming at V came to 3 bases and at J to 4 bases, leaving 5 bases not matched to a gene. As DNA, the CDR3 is TGTGCCAGCAGTTTGGACAGGCGGGCCTATGGCTACACCTTC. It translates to CASSLDRRAYGYTF.

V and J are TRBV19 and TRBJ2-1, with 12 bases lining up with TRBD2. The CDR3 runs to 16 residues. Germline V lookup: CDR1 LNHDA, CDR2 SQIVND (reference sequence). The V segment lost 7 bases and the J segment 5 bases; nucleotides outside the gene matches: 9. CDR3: CASTSGRDLRHNEQFF. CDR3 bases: TGTGCCAGTACTAGCGGGAGGGACCTTCGCCACAATGAGCAGTTCTTC.

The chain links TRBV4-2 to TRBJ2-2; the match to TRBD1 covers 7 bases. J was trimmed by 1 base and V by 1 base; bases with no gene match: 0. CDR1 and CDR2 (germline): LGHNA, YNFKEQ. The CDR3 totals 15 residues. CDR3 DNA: TGTGCCAGCAGCCAAGGACAGGGGAACACCGGGGAGCTGTTTTTT. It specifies CASSQGQGNTGELFF.

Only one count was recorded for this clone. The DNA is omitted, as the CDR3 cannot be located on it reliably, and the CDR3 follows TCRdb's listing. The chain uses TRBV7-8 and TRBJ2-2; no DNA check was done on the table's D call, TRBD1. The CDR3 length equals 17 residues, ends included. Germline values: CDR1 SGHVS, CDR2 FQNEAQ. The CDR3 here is CASTFGPGQGLDGELFF.

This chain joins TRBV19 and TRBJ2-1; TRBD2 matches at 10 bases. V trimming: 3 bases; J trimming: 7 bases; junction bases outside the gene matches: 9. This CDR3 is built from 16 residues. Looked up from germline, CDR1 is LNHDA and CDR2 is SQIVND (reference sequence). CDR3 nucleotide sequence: TGTGCCAGTAGTATCGCAGCGGGAGGGGGGGCAAATGAGCAGTTCTTC. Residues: CASSIAAGGGANEQFF.

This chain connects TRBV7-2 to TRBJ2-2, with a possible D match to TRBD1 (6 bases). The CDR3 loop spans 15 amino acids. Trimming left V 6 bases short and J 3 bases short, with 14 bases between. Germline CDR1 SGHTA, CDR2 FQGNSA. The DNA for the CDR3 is TGTGCCAGCAGGCCTACAGGGCCCTACACCGGGGAGCTGTTTTTT. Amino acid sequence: CASRPTGPYTGELFF.

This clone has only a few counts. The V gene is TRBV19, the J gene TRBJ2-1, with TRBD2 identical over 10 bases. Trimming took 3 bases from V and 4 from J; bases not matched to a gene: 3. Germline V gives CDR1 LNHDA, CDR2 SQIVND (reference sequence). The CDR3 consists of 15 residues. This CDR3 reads CASSMSGRGYNEQFF. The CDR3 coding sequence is TGTGCCAGTAGTATGAGCGGGAGGGGGTACAATGAGCAGTTCTTC. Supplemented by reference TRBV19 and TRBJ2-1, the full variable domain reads DGGITQSPKYLFRKEGQNVTLSCEQNLNHDAMYWYRQDPGQGLRLIYYSQIVNDFQKGDIAEGYSVSREKKESFPLTVTSAQKNPTAFYLCASSMSGRGYNEQFFGPGTRLTVL.

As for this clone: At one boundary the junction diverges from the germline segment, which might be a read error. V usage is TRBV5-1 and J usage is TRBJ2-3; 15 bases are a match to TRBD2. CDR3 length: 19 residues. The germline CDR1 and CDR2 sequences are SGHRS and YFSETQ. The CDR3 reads CASSTGLAGGFESTDTQYF. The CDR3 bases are TGTGCCAGCAGCACGGGACTAGCGGGAGGTTTTGAAAGCACAGATACGCAGTATTTT.

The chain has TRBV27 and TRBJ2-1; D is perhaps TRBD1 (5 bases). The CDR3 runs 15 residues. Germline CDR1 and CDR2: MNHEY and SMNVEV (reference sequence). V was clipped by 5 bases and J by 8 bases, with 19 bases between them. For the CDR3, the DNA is TGTGCCAGCAGTCCCTACAGGACGGATCCTTATGAGCAGTTCTTC. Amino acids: CASSPYRTDPYEQFF.

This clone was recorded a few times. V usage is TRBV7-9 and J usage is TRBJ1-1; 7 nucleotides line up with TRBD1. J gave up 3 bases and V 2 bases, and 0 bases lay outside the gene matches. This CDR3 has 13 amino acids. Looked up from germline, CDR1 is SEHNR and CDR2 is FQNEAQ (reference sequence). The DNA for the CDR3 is TGTGCCAGCAGCTTACAGGGGGACACTGAAGCTTTCTTT. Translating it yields CASSLQGDTEAFF. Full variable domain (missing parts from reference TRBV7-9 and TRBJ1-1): DTGVSQNPRHKITKRGQNVTFRCDPISEHNRLYWYRQTLGQGPEFLTYFQNEAQLEKSRLLSDRFSAERPKGSFSTLEIQRTEQGDSAMYLCASSLQGDTEAFFGQGTRLTVV.

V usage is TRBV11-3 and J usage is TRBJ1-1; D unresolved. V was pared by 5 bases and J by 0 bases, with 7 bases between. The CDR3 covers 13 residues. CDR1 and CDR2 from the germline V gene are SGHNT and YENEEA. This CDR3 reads CASSAGVNTEAFF. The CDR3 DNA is TGTGCCAGCAGCGCCGGTGTGAACACTGAAGCTTTCTTT.

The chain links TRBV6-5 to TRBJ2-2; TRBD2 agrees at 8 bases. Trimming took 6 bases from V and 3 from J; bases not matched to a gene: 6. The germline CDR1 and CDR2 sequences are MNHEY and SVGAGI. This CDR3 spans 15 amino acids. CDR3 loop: CASRFGGEHTGELFF. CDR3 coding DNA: TGTGCCAGCAGATTCGGGGGGGAGCACACCGGGGAGCTGTTTTTT.

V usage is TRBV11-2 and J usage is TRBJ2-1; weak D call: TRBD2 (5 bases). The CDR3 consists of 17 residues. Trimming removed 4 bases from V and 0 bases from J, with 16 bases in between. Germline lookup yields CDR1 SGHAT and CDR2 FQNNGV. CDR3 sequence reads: CASSSPRGLSSYNEQFF. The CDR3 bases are TGTGCCAGCAGCTCCCCCCGCGGGCTTAGCTCCTACAATGAGCAGTTCTTC. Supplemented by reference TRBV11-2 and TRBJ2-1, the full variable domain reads EAGVAQSPRYKIIEKRQSVAFWCNPISGHATLYWYQQILGQGPKLLIQFQNNGVVDDSQLPKDRFSAERLKGVDSTLKIQPAKLEDSAVYLCASSSPRGLSSYNEQFFGPGTRLTVL.

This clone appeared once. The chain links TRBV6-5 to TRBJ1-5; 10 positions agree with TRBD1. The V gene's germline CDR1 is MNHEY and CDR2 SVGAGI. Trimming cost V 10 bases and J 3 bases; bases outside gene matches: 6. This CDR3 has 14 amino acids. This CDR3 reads CATTGQGHNQPQHF. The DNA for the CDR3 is TGTGCCACCACGGGACAGGGGCACAATCAGCCCCAGCATTTT.

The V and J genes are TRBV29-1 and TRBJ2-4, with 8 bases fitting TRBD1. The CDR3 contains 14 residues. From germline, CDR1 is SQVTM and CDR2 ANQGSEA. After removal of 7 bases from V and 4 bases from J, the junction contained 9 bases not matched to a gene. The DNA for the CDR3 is TGCAGCGCCAGCGACAGGGGACAGAAAAACATTCAGTACTTC. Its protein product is CSASDRGQKNIQYF. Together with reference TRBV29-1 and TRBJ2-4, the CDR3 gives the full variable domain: SAVISQKPSRDICQRGTSLTIQCQVDSQVTMMFWYRQQPGQSLTLIATANQGSEATYESGFVIDKFPISRPNLTFSTLTVSNMSPEDSSIYLCSASDRGQKNIQYFGAGTRLSVL.

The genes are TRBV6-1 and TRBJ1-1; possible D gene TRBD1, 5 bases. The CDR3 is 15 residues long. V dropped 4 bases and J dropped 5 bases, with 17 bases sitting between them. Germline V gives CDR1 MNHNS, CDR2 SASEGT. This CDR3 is CASSGAQPRGTEAFF. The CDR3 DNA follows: TGTGCCAGCAGTGGAGCCCAGCCCCGGGGGACTGAAGCTTTCTTT.

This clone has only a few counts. The DNA of the CDR3 is TGTGCCATCCTCGACCATTTAGCGGATACGCAGTATTTT. Its translation: CAILDHLADTQYF. V usage is TRBV6-5 and J usage is TRBJ2-3; D may be TRBD2 (5 bases). Germline lookup yields CDR1 MNHEY and CDR2 SVGAGI. The CDR3 length is 13 residues. V lost 10 bases and J 6 bases, leaving 17 bases between the germline ends.

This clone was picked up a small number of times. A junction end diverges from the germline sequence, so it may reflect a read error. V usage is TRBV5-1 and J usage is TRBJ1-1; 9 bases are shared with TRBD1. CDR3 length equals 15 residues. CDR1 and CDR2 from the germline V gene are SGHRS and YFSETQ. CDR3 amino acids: CASSAPDRGYTEAFF. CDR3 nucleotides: TGTGCCAGCAGCGCGCCGGACAGGGGTTATACTGAAGCTTTCTTT.

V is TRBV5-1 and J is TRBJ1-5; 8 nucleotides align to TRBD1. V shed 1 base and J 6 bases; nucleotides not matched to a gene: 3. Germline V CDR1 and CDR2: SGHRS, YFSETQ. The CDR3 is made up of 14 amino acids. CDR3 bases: TGCGCCAGCAGCTTGAGCACAGGGGGTCAGCCCCAGCATTTT. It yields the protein CASSLSTGGQPQHF.

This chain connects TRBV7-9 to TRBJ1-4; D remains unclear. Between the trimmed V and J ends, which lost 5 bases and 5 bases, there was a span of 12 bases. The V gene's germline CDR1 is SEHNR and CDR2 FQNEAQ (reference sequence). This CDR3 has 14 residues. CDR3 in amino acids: CASSGGPYNEKLFF. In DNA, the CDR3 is TGTGCCAGCAGCGGAGGCCCGTACAATGAAAAACTGTTTTTT.

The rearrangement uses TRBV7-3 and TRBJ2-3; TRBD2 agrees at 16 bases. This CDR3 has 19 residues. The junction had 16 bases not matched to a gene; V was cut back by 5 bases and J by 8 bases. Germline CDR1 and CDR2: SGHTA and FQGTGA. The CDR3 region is CASSPTGTSGRADRVTQYF. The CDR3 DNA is TGTGCCAGCAGCCCCACCGGGACTAGCGGGAGGGCCGATCGAGTTACGCAGTATTTT.